This T cell receptor (beta chain) emerged from a study of T-cell memory formation after mild COVID-19. TCRdb re-called the 5' RACE reads through MiXCR, storing one row per CDR3 protein. The table lists roughly 400,000 distinct CDR3 sequences, 18% of them singletons, with about 22% in the top ten. The V and J ends lost 1 base and 5 bases respectively, with 5 bases between them. This CDR3 is 13 amino acids long. The germline V gene has CDR1 LGHNA and CDR2 YSLEER. The sequenced material came from PBMCs or a T cell subset sorted from them (not recorded which). The chain couples TRBV4-3 to TRBJ2-2; D is unresolved. This TCR was sampled from a man younger than 35 who had mild COVID-19 (a few samples of this study predate the infection). Cell type and time point are not known. This CDR3 reads CASSQGRTGELFF. The CDR3 bases are TGCGCCAGCAGCCAAGGGAGAACCGGGGAGCTGTTTTTT.